This TCR beta chain comes out of a study of blood T cell repertoires in COVID-19. As for the study in general: There were acute and convalescent COVID-19 samples, and they came from the United States, Italy and Spain.

Per the original methods: It was from reference gene primer amplification that nucleated cell counts were estimated. The repertoire was sequenced with immunoSEQ multiplex PCR; TCRdb's copy has only in-frame clones and lacks some. The V and J calls and clone size come from that table; D and trimming were worked out from the DNA. This table holds more than 75,000 clones, approximately 81% found once. Germline V lookup: CDR1 SGDLS, CDR2 YYNGEE. V was clipped by 3 bases and J by 2 bases; unmatched bases: 14. The CDR3 runs 17 residues. The chain couples TRBV9 to TRBJ2-7, with TRBD2 identical over 7 bases. The sample comprised peripheral blood. The receptor was isolated from a woman between 65 and 79 years old with acute or convalescent COVID-19. The CDR3 DNA reads as TGTGCCAGCAGCGAGTGGCCCGGGGCGGGGGAACCCTACGAGCAGTACGTC. Residues: CASSEWPGAGEPYEQYV.